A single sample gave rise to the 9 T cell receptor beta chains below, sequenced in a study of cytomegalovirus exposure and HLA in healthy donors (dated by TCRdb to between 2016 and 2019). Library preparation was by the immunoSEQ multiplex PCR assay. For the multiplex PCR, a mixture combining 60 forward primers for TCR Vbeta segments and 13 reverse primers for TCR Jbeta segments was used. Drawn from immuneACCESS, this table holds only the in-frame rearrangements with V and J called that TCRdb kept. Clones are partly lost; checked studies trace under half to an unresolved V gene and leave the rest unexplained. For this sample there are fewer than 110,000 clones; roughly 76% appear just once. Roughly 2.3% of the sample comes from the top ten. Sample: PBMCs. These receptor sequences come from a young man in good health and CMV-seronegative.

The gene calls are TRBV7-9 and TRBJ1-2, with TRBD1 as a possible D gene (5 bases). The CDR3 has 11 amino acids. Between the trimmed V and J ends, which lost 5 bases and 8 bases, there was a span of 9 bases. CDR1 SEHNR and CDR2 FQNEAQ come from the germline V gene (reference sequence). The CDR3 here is CASSQGGGYTF. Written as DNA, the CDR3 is TGTGCCAGCAGCCAGGGTGGCGGCTACACCTTC.

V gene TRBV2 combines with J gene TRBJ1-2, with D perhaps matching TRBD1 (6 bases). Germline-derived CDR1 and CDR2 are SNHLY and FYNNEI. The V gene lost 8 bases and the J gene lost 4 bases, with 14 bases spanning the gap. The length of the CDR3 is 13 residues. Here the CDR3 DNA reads TGTGCCAGCTTCTCAGGGGCGGGCTATGGCTACACCTTC. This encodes CASFSGAGYGYTF.

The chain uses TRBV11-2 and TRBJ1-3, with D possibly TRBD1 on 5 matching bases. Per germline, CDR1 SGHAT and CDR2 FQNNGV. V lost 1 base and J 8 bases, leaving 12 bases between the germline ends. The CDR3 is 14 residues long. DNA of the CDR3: TGTGCCAGCAGCTTAGGAAGTACGGGGGACACCATATATTTT. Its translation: CASSLGSTGDTIYF.

CDR3 sequence reads: CASSPDSYAYYGYTF. The CDR3 DNA reads TGTGCCAGTAGTCCGGACTCCTATGCCTACTATGGCTACACCTTC. The chain employs TRBV19 and TRBJ1-2; no clear D. The CDR3 extends over 15 amino acids. V was clipped by 5 bases and J by 3 bases, with 16 bases between them. The germline V gene encodes CDR1 LNHDA and CDR2 SQIVND (reference sequence).

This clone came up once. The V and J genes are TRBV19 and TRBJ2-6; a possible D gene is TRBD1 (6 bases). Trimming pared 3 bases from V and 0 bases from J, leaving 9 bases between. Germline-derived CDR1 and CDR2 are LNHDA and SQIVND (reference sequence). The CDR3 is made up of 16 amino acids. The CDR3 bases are TGTGCCAGTAGTATGGACAGTATCTCTGGGGCCAACGTCCTGACTTTC. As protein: CASSMDSISGANVLTF.

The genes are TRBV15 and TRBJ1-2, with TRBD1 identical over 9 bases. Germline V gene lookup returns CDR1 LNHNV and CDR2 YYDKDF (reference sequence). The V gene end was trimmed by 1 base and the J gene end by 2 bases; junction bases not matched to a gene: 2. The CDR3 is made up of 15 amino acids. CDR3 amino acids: CATSRGDRANYGYTF. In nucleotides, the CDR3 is TGTGCCACCAGCAGAGGGGACAGGGCCAACTATGGCTACACCTTC.

CDR3 nucleotide sequence: TGTGCCAGCAGTCGGGACAGGGGCAGCCACGAGCAGTACTTC. Amino acids: CASSRDRGSHEQYF. The J gene is TRBJ2-7, the V gene TRBV2, with TRBD1 matching over 10 bases. This CDR3 is 14 amino acids long. Germline CDR1 reads SNHLY; CDR2 reads FYNNEI. V shed 5 bases and J 5 bases; nucleotides not matched to a gene: 6. Complete variable domain (other parts from reference TRBV2 and TRBJ2-7): EPEVTQTPSHQVTQMGQEVILRCVPISNHLYFYWYRQILGQKVEFLVSFYNNEISEKSEIFDDQFSVERPDGSNFTLKIRSTKLEDSAMYFCASSRDRGSHEQYFGPGTRLTVT.

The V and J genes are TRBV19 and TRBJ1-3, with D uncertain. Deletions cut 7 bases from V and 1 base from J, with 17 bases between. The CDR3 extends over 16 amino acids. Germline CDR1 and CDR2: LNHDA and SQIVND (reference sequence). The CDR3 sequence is CASIRPGRASGNTIYF. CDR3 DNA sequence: TGTGCCAGTATCAGACCCGGGAGGGCGTCTGGAAACACCATATATTTT. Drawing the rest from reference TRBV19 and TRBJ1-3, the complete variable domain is DGGITQSPKYLFRKEGQNVTLSCEQNLNHDAMYWYRQDPGQGLRLIYYSQIVNDFQKGDIAEGYSVSREKKESFPLTVTSAQKNPTAFYLCASIRPGRASGNTIYFGEGSWLTVV.

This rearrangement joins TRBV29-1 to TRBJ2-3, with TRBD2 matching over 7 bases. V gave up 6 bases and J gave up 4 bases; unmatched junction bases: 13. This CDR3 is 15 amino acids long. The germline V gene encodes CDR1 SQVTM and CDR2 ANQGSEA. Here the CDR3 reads CSVFGWGGNPDTQYF. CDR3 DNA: TGCAGCGTATTTGGTTGGGGGGGGAACCCAGATACGCAGTATTTT.